This T cell receptor (beta chain) is from a study of CD8 T cells in ankylosing spondylitis. This clonotype was observed a few times. One end of the junction does not line up with germline, which may come from a read error. MiXCR was run by TCRdb on the 5' RACE reads, yielding one entry per CDR3 protein. The table shows over 150,000 distinct CDR3 sequences, with about 13% occurring only once. Per the germline V gene, CDR1 is LGHDT and CDR2 is YNNKEL (reference sequence). The CDR3 is 16 residues long. Input material: blood, either unsorted or a sorted T cell fraction (not recorded which). The gene calls are TRBV3-1 and TRBJ2-7, with a tentative D call TRBD1 (5 bases). This TCR derives from a male donor with ankylosing spondylitis or in good health (not recorded which). CDR3 in amino acids: CASTQGVAVSSYEQYF. CDR3 bases: TGTGCCAGCACCCAAGGGGTAGCAGTGAGCTCCTACGAGCAGTACTTC.